This entry describes one T cell receptor (beta chain). The V end lost 4 bases, the J end lost 3 bases, and 28 bases lay between the germline ends. The CDR3 is made up of 19 amino acids. From germline, CDR1 is SGHVS and CDR2 FQNEAQ. The data originate from a study of PD-L1 blockade in urothelial cancer. Study summary: Study patients had been treated with 0 to 3 previous chemotherapy regimens. Peripheral blood specimens exhibited a median yield of around 130,000 T cells.

TCRdb's table, derived via immunoSEQ multiplex PCR, lists solely in-frame clones and lacks some. The profile covers about 130,000 clones, with about four fifths appearing a single time and roughly 3.2% taken by the ten largest. Time point specified: pretreatment peripheral blood. The source is a man aged 50 to 60 with urothelial cancer. The sample consisted of PBMCs, taken around atezolizumab (anti-PD-L1) treatment. V gene TRBV7-8 combines with J gene TRBJ2-7, with a weak D call TRBD2 (10 bases). In nucleotides, the CDR3 is TGTGCCAGCAGCTCCCGGACAGGGGCGTCTAGCGGGAGCCGCTACGAGCAGTACTTC. Its translation: CASSSRTGASSGSRYEQYF.